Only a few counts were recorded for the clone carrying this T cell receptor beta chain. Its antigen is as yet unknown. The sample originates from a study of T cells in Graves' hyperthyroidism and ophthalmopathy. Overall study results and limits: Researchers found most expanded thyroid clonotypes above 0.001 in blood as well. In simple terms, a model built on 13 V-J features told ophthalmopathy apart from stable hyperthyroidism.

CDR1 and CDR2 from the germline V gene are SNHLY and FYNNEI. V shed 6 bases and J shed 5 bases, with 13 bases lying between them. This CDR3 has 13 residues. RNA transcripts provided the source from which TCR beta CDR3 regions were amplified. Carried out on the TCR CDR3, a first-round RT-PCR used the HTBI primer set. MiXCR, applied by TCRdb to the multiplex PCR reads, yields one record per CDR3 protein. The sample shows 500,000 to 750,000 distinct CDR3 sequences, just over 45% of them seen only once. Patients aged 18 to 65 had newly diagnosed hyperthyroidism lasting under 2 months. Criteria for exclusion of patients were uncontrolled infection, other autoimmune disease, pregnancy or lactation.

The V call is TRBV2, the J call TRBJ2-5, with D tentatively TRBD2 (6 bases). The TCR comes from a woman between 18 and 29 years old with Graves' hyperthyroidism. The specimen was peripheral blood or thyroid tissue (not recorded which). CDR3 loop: CASRSEGAETQYF. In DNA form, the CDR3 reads TGTGCCAGCAGGTCGGAGGGTGCGGAGACCCAGTACTTC.